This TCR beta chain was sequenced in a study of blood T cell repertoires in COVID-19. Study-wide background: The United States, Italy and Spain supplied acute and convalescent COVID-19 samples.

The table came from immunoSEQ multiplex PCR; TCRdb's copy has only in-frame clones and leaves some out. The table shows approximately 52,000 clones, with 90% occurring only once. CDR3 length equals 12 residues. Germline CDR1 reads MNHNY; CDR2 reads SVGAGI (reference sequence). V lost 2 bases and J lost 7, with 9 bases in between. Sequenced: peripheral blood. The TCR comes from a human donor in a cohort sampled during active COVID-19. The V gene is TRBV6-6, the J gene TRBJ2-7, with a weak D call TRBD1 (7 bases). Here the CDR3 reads CASSYPGGEQYF. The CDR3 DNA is TGTGCCAGCAGTTACCCAGGGGGGGAGCAGTACTTC.